The clone carrying this T cell receptor beta chain was observed once. Its antigen remains unknown. This was the immunoSEQ v3.0 assay at survey level. TCRdb's copy holds only in-frame clones and misses some; the assay was immunoSEQ multiplex PCR. The sample has 45,000 or so clones; more than 90% are singletons. CDR3 length equals 15 residues. CDR1 is SGHDT, CDR2 YYEEEE, per germline. The trim removed 2 bases at V and 7 bases at J, leaving 7 bases unmatched. This record comes from a study of long-term antiretroviral therapy in people with HIV. Regarding the study as a whole: Across all time points, the repertoire was dominated by clones that expanded before ART. Sampling of blood ran from the mid-2000s to the late 2010s, and older ART regimens were possibly in use. Diversity remained lower than transplant donor controls, even though it increased after ART. No data were available on ART adherence, viral resistance or therapy changes.

The specimen comprised unsorted PBMCs, sampled 3.7 years after starting antiretroviral therapy. This TCR derives from a woman aged 45-60 years with HIV. The V call is TRBV5-6, the J call TRBJ1-1, with 11 nucleotides matching TRBD1. This CDR3 is CASSFRDRGMGEAFF. CDR3 DNA sequence: TGTGCCAGCAGCTTCCGGGACAGGGGGATGGGTGAAGCTTTCTTT.